This is a list of T cell receptor beta chains from one sample in a study of blood T cell repertoires in COVID-19. This table comes from immunoSEQ multiplex PCR, and its TCRdb copy is limited to in-frame clones, with some not included. The sample contains around 310,000 clones, around 90% of which appear only once. Sequenced: peripheral blood. The source of these receptors is a woman aged 40 to 49 with COVID-19, enrolled during active disease. CDR3s include the opening cysteine and the closing phenylalanine or tryptophan. The D gene is left open where the match is weak. Part of the rows lack a size; the others show once, few, many or a class for expanded clones.

>TRBJ2-5|-|TRBV27|-
TGTGCCAGCGGAAAGGGGGTATACGGAGAGACCCAGTACTTC
CASGKGVYGETQYF
>TRBJ1-1|TRBD1|TRBV7-9|-
TGTGCCAGCTCTCTGGACAGGATAACTGAAGCTTTCTTT
CASSLDRITEAFF
>TRBJ2-2|-|TRBV9|-
TGTGCCAGCAGCGTAGTTCGGGACACCGGGGAGCTGTTTTTT
CASSVVRDTGELFF
>TRBJ2-4|-|TRBV5-8|once
TGTGCCAGCAGTTTACCCGGCGGGGCCGACACTAACATTCAGTACTTC
CASSLPGGADTNIQYF
>TRBJ1-2|-|TRBV9|-
TGTGCCAGCAGCGTAGGGGGCCAGGGATATGGCTACACCTTC
CASSVGGQGYGYTF
>TRBJ2-1|-|TRBV6-1|-
TGTGCCAGCAGTGAAGGATGGGGCCGAAACTCCTACAATGAGCAGTTCTTC
CASSEGWGRNSYNEQFF
>TRBJ1-1|-|TRBV19|-
TGTGCCAGTAGGGGCCCCCGGGGGGAACCGAACACTGAAGCTTTCTTT
CASRGPRGEPNTEAFF
>TRBJ1-2|-|TRBV28|-
TGTGCCAGCAGTCTCCTTGGGGTAAGGGGAGGCTACACCTTC
CASSLLGVRGGYTF
>TRBJ1-1|-|TRBV28|-
TGTGCCATCACAAGCGGGATCGACACTGAAGCTTTCTTT
CAITSGIDTEAFF
>TRBJ2-7|TRBD2|TRBV9|-
TGTGCCAGCAGCGTAGGGTTAACTAGCGGGGATCCGCCGGAGCAGTACTTC
CASSVGLTSGDPPEQYF
>TRBJ2-6|-|TRBV6-5|-
TGTGCCAGCTGCGCCACGGGGGCTGGGGCCAACGTCCTGACTTTC
CASCATGAGANVLTF
>TRBJ2-1|TRBD2|TRBV20-1|-
TGCAGTGCTAGTACTAGCGGGGGGGGCTCCTACAATGAGCAGTTCTTC
CSASTSGGGSYNEQFF
>TRBJ1-2|TRBD1|TRBV19|once
TGTGCCAGTAGAGCTGGGACAGAGCCAAACTATGGCTACACCTTC
CASRAGTEPNYGYTF
>TRBJ2-2|-|TRBV28|-
TGTGCCAGCACCGATCGGGTCGCGAACACCGGGGAGCTGTTTTTT
CASTDRVANTGELFF
>TRBJ1-5|TRBD1|TRBV7-4|-
TGTGCCAGCAGCTTAGGTGGACAGGGTTCTCAGCCCCAGCATTTT
CASSLGGQGSQPQHF
>TRBJ1-2|-|TRBV18|-
TGTGCCAGCTGGGCAGCTAACTATGGCTACACCTTC
CASWAANYGYTF
>TRBJ2-7|-|TRBV4-3|-
TGCGCCAGCAGCCAATCTCCGTCGAGCTCCTACGAGCAGTACTTC
CASSQSPSSSYEQYF
>TRBJ2-7|-|TRBV4-1|-
TGCGCCAGCAGCCAAGAAGGCGCCGGAGACCCCTCCTACGAGCAGTACTTC
CASSQEGAGDPSYEQYF
>TRBJ2-2|TRBD2|TRBV5-1|once
TGCGCCAGCAGCTTAGATGCGGGAGTCCTCGGGGAGCTGTTTTTT
CASSLDAGVLGELFF
>TRBJ2-7|TRBD2|TRBV2|-
TGTGCCAGCAGTCAAGGACTAGCGGGCTACGAGCAGTACTTC
CASSQGLAGYEQYF
>TRBJ1-5|-|TRBV5-4|-
TGTGCCAGCAGCTTGGCGGGGGATCGCAATCAGCCCCAGCATTTT
CASSLAGDRNQPQHF
>TRBJ2-3|-|TRBV20-1|-
TGCAGTGCTAGTCCCCTTGGGGGGAGCAGCACAGATACGCAGTATTTT
CSASPLGGSSTDTQYF
>TRBJ1-2|-|TRBV19|-
TGTGCCAGTAGTCGGGGGGGTGATTGGTATGGCTACACCTTC
CASSRGGDWYGYTF
>TRBJ2-2|-|TRBV7-9|-
TGTGCCAGCAGCCCGGGACTTACAGACGGGGAGCTGTTTTTT
CASSPGLTDGELFF
>TRBJ2-1|-|TRBV30|-
TGTGCCTGTTTCAGATCCTACAATGAGCAGTTCTTC
CACFRSYNEQFF
>TRBJ1-6|-|TRBV9|-
TGTGCCAGCAGCGTTTCAACCATTACAGGGAGAGGCTCACCCCTCCACTTT
CASSVSTITGRGSPLHF
>TRBJ2-7|TRBD2|TRBV4-3|-
TGCGCCAGCAGCCACTCCATAGCGGGGGAGTCCTACGAGCAGTACTTC
CASSHSIAGESYEQYF
>TRBJ2-7|TRBD1|TRBV9|-
TGTGCCAGCACCCCATTAGGACAGGGAGAAAGGCAGTACTTC
CASTPLGQGERQYF
>TRBJ1-2|TRBD1|TRBV28|-
TGTGCCAGCACGGGACAGTTCAACTATGGCTACACCTTC
CASTGQFNYGYTF
>TRBJ2-7|TRBD1|TRBV7-2|-
TGTGCCAGCAGCCTAAGGGGACAGGGTACCTACGAGCAGTACTTC
CASSLRGQGTYEQYF
>TRBJ1-6|TRBD1|TRBV7-2|-
TGTGCCAGCAGCTTAAGGGCGGGACAGGGAAATTCACCCCTCCACTTT
CASSLRAGQGNSPLHF
>TRBJ1-2|-|TRBV10-3|few
TGTGCCATCAGTGAGCCGGCCCCAGCGGATTATGGCTACACCTTC
CAISEPAPADYGYTF
>TRBJ2-3|TRBD2|TRBV6-4|-
TGTGCCAGCAGCGCCGGGGGGGCAACAGATACGCAGTATTTT
CASSAGGATDTQYF
>TRBJ2-2|-|TRBV7-3|-
TGTGCCAGCACCAATCAGGTCGACACCGGGGAGCTGTTTTTT
CASTNQVDTGELFF
>TRBJ1-2|-|TRBV9|-
TGTGCCAGCAGCGTATCGGGGACTAGCTATGGCTACACCTTC
CASSVSGTSYGYTF
>TRBJ2-5|TRBD1|TRBV28|-
TGTGCCAGCAGGTTACAGGGGGTACTAGAGACCCAGTACTTC
CASRLQGVLETQYF
>TRBJ1-4|-|TRBV5-8|-
TGTGCCAGCAGTCATACAGGGATTAGGGCTAATGAAAAACTGTTTTTT
CASSHTGIRANEKLFF
>TRBJ1-3|-|TRBV6-5|-
TGTGCCAGCAGTTACTCGCGGCTCCTCTCTGGAAACACCATATATTTT
CASSYSRLLSGNTIYF
>TRBJ1-3|-|TRBV6-6|-
TGTGCCAGCACCAGGGTGGAAAACACCATATATTTT
CASTRVENTIYF
>TRBJ1-1|-|TRBV2|-
TGTGCCAGCAGTAGGGGGAGACTGAACACTGAAGCTTTCTTT
CASSRGRLNTEAFF